What follows are 6 T cell receptor beta chains derived from one specimen sequenced in a study of T cell changes during pregnancy in multiple sclerosis. Sequenced by immunoSEQ multiplex PCR; TCRdb stores in-frame clones only, minus some. The sample carries about 58,000 clones, roughly 93% recorded once. Specimen: CD8+ T cells from peripheral blood mononuclear cells, collected in the second trimester of pregnancy. All receptors derive from a female donor with multiple sclerosis, enrolled in a pregnancy study.

The chain is built from TRBV7-3 and TRBJ2-1; D not resolved. Germline V lookup: CDR1 SGHTA, CDR2 FQGTGA. Trimming took 4 bases from V and 6 from J, leaving 10 bases between them. CDR3 length equals 13 residues. The DNA for the CDR3 is TGTGCCAGCAGCTCCAACCTCGGCAATGAGCAGTTCTTC. Its translation: CASSSNLGNEQFF.

This chain joins TRBV5-1 and TRBJ2-7; D is ambiguous. Germline CDR1 reads SGHRS; CDR2 reads YFSETQ. The CDR3 is 13 residues long. Trimming left V 0 bases short and J 4 bases short, with 8 bases between. The CDR3 is CASSLGYSYEQYF. The CDR3 nucleotides read TGCGCCAGCAGCTTGGGATACTCGTACGAGCAGTACTTC.

The J gene is TRBJ1-1, the V gene TRBV19; D is unclear. CDR3 length: 13 residues. Germline V gene data show CDR1 as LNHDA and CDR2 as SQIVND (reference sequence). The V gene lost 3 bases and the J gene lost 3 bases, with 8 bases spanning the gap. Here the CDR3 DNA reads TGTGCCAGTAGTATGGCACAGTACACTGAAGCTTTCTTT. It is translated as CASSMAQYTEAFF.

CDR3 in DNA: TGTGCCAGCAGCGCCCTCAACGGGGGGGAGCAGTACTTC. Translating it yields CASSALNGGEQYF. The genes are TRBV9 and TRBJ2-7, with 7 bases matching TRBD2. The germline CDR1 and CDR2 sequences are SGDLS and YYNGEE. CDR3 length: 13 amino acids. After removal of 3 bases from V and 7 bases from J, the junction contained 7 bases not matched to a gene.

This clone was seen once. This chain uses TRBV7-9 with TRBJ2-1; D gene unclear. Trimming shortened V by 7 bases and J by 7 bases, and 8 bases separated the two germline ends. CDR3 length: 11 residues. In germline, CDR1 is SEHNR, CDR2 FQNEAQ (reference sequence). This CDR3 reads CASKVGNEQFF. The CDR3 bases are TGTGCCAGCAAAGTCGGGAATGAGCAGTTCTTC.

This clone was seen just once. The chain is built from TRBV4-2 and TRBJ1-2, with 7 bases that match TRBD1. This CDR3 contains 13 residues. Germline CDR1 LGHNA, CDR2 YNFKEQ. The J segment lost 5 bases and the V segment lost 0 bases, leaving 0 bases of the junction unmatched. CDR3 in DNA: TGTGCCAGCAGCCAAGAGGGACAGTATGGCTACACCTTC. This encodes CASSQEGQYGYTF.